The 25 T cell receptor beta chains below were found in one sample sequenced in a study of T-cell reconstitution after alpha-beta-depleted transplantation in children. Unique molecular identifiers featured in how the TCRbeta library was prepared. Each CDR3 protein is one row after TCRdb ran MiXCR on the PCR reads. The top ten clones hold approximately 5% of a sample with some 830,000 distinct CDR3 sequences, about 15% of them seen once. The source was PBMCs, mostly from graft donor cells, collected 360 days after TCRalphabeta/CD19-depleted stem cell transplant. These receptors were taken from a male patient aged 10 to 17 who had a stem cell transplant for acute lymphoblastic leukemia, so the T cells may come from the graft donor.

This clonotype was seen a handful of times. The rearrangement uses TRBV7-6 and TRBJ1-5; no reliable D call. The germline V gene encodes CDR1 SGHVS and CDR2 FNYEAQ. CDR3 length equals 13 residues. The germline V and J ends were trimmed by 3 bases and 5 bases, with 8 bases remaining between them. CDR3 nucleotide sequence: TGTGCCAGCAGCTTTTGGGTGGATCAGCCCCAGCATTTT. Its protein product is CASSFWVDQPQHF.

The V gene is TRBV29-1, the J gene TRBJ2-1; D remains unclear. The germline V gene encodes CDR1 SQVTM and CDR2 ANQGSEA. CDR3 size: 15 residues. As DNA, the CDR3 is TGCACCACTGCAGACGGAGACTTCTCCTACAATGAGCAGTTCTTC. Encoded protein: CTTADGDFSYNEQFF.

The V call is TRBV7-8, the J call TRBJ2-3, with 13 bases lining up with TRBD2. Germline CDR1 is SGHVS and CDR2 is FQNEAQ. Trimming removed 4 bases from V and 1 base from J; junction bases left unmatched: 5. CDR3 length: 17 amino acids. CDR3 loop: CASSYRTSGSRTDTQYF. The CDR3 bases are TGTGCCAGCAGCTACCGGACTAGCGGGAGCCGCACAGATACGCAGTATTTT.

V and J are TRBV20-1 and TRBJ2-1, with D possibly TRBD2 on 6 matching bases. With 0 bases removed from V and 4 bases from J, the gap between germline ends came to 19 bases. The CDR3 is made up of 17 amino acids. Germline V gene data show CDR1 as DFQATT and CDR2 as SNEGSKA (reference sequence). This chain's CDR3 is CSARDFSRGGRYNEQFF. DNA of the CDR3: TGCAGTGCTAGAGATTTTTCAAGGGGAGGAAGGTACAATGAGCAGTTCTTC.

This clonotype occurred many times. The rearrangement joins TRBV4-2 to TRBJ2-7; 14 nucleotides line up with TRBD2. The CDR3 totals 16 residues. Germline V gene data show CDR1 as LGHNA and CDR2 as YNFKEQ. V lost 4 bases to trimming and J lost 3 bases; unmatched junction nucleotides: 5. CDR3 in amino acids: CASSPGTSGSIYEQYF. Here the CDR3 DNA reads TGTGCCAGCAGCCCGGGGACTAGCGGGAGTATCTACGAGCAGTACTTC.

This clonotype was counted many times. This chain connects TRBV5-1 to TRBJ2-2; tentative D call: TRBD1 (6 bases). V lost 3 bases to trimming and J lost 5 bases, with 17 bases between them. From germline, CDR1 is SGHRS and CDR2 YFSETQ. CDR3 size: 16 residues. CDR3 in DNA: TGCGCCAGCAGCTCACAGGGAGCCGATCTTACCGGGGAGCTGTTTTTT. This gives the protein CASSSQGADLTGELFF.

V gene TRBV12-3 or TRBV12-4 combines with J gene TRBJ2-3, with a weak D call TRBD2 (5 bases). This CDR3 spans 17 amino acids. The V and J ends lost 3 bases and 1 base respectively, with 17 bases between them. CDR3: CASSFRESGFGTDTQYF. The CDR3 coding sequence is TGTGCCAGCAGTTTTAGGGAGTCGGGATTTGGCACAGATACGCAGTATTTT.

The chain employs TRBV29-1 and TRBJ2-3; D is perhaps TRBD2 (6 bases). The length of the CDR3 is 13 residues. Looked up from germline, CDR1 is SQVTM and CDR2 is ANQGSEA. Trimming removed 3 bases from V and 6 bases from J, with 13 bases in between. The CDR3 is CSVDGGRRDTQYF. CDR3 nucleotide sequence: TGCAGCGTTGATGGAGGGAGGAGGGATACGCAGTATTTT.

This clonotype was recorded once. The J gene is TRBJ2-3, the V gene TRBV5-1; 9 bases align to TRBD1. The CDR3 extends over 14 amino acids. Germline CDR1 and CDR2: SGHRS and YFSETQ. V was clipped by 8 bases and J by 2 bases; unmatched bases: 6. CDR3 DNA: TGCGCCAGTTCCACAGGGGGCCCCACAGATACGCAGTATTTT. It encodes CASSTGGPTDTQYF.

As for this clonotype: At one boundary the junction diverges from the germline segment, which might be a read error. The chain joins TRBV6-1 to TRBJ2-7; D call uncertain. CDR1 MNHNS and CDR2 SASEGT come from the germline V gene. This CDR3 has 13 residues. The CDR3 nucleotides read TGTGCCAGCACTGAATGGCGCCCCGAGGAGCAGTACTTC. Protein product: CASTEWRPEEQYF.

The rearrangement joins TRBV7-8 to TRBJ2-5; no clear D. The CDR3 covers 13 residues. The V and J ends lost 3 bases and 5 bases respectively, with 10 bases between them. Germline values: CDR1 SGHVS, CDR2 FQNEAQ. For the CDR3, the DNA is TGTGCCAGCAGCTTCACCCTGGGGGAGACCCAGTACTTC. As protein: CASSFTLGETQYF.

This clonotype was detected a few times. The J gene is TRBJ2-3, the V gene TRBV4-1; D uncertain. This CDR3 has 14 residues. Germline lookup yields CDR1 MGHRA and CDR2 YSYEKL. V was pared by 6 bases and J by 2 bases, with 12 bases between. The CDR3 region is CASRSRILTDTQYF. The DNA of the CDR3 is TGCGCCAGCAGGTCTAGAATCCTCACAGATACGCAGTATTTT.

The chain carries TRBV30 and TRBJ1-4; D might be TRBD1 (5 bases). There are 14 residues in the CDR3. The V and J ends lost 0 bases and 7 bases respectively, with 12 bases between them. Germline CDR1 reads GTSNPN; CDR2 reads SVGIG (reference sequence). In nucleotides, the CDR3 is TGTGCCTGGAGTGTAGGATGGGGCGGTGAAAAACTGTTTTTT. This codes for CAWSVGWGGEKLFF. Drawing the rest from reference TRBV30 and TRBJ1-4, the complete variable domain is SQTIHQWPATLVQPVGSPLSLECTVEGTSNPNLYWYRQAAGRGLQLLFYSVGIGQISSEVPQNLSASRPQDRQFILSSKKLLLSDSGFYLCAWSVGWGGEKLFFGSGTQLSVL.

Many counts were recorded for this clonotype. The rearrangement joins TRBV12-3 or TRBV12-4 to TRBJ2-7, with D unclear. The ends were cut back, 3 bases at V and 4 bases at J, with 10 bases in the middle. The CDR3 totals 13 residues. This chain's CDR3 is CASSFAPVYEQYF. CDR3 coding DNA: TGTGCCAGCAGTTTTGCACCCGTTTACGAGCAGTACTTC.

The chain combines TRBV18 with TRBJ2-3, with 12 positions matching TRBD2. The CDR3 totals 18 residues. J gave up 5 bases and V 1 base, and 10 bases lay outside the gene matches. Per germline, CDR1 KGHSH and CDR2 LQKENI. The CDR3: CASSPLASSGRAEDTQYF. The CDR3 DNA sequence: TGTGCCAGCTCACCACTAGCCTCTAGCGGGAGGGCCGAAGATACGCAGTATTTT.

This clonotype was detected ten times or more. V is TRBV12-3 or TRBV12-4 and J is TRBJ2-7; maybe TRBD2 (6 bases). There are 14 residues in the CDR3. V lost 7 bases and J lost 5, with 18 bases in between. This chain's CDR3 is CASTSTAWGDEQYF. The CDR3 DNA is TGTGCCAGCACCAGCACTGCCTGGGGGGACGAGCAGTACTTC.

This clonotype was found a few times. This chain joins TRBV5-1 and TRBJ1-2; D not resolved. CDR3 length: 18 residues. Germline CDR1 SGHRS, CDR2 YFSETQ. The V end was cut by 0 bases, the J end by 0 bases, with 18 bases between. Written as DNA, the CDR3 is TGCGCCAGCAGCTTGGCAGGTCGTCTAGCGGGGACTAACTATGGCTACACCTTC. The encoded protein is CASSLAGRLAGTNYGYTF.

This clonotype was observed at least ten times. V and J are TRBV29-1 and TRBJ2-3, with 11 bases that match TRBD2. The length of the CDR3 is 16 residues. V lost 7 bases, J lost 4 bases, and 13 bases stayed unmatched. CDR1 and CDR2 from the germline V gene are SQVTM and ANQGSEA. Here the CDR3 reads CSAQRPGLAVADTQYF. CDR3 coding DNA: TGCAGCGCCCAGAGACCGGGACTAGCGGTTGCAGATACGCAGTATTTT.

J is TRBJ2-1 and V is TRBV5-1; D not certain. The germline CDR1 and CDR2 sequences are SGHRS and YFSETQ. Trimming stripped 4 bases from V and 7 bases from J, with 18 bases between. This CDR3 contains 15 residues. This CDR3 reads CASSRTETPRNEQFF. CDR3 in DNA: TGCGCCAGCAGCCGTACCGAGACTCCGCGGAATGAGCAGTTCTTC.

The chain joins TRBV28 to TRBJ1-5; 7 bases match TRBD1. This CDR3 is 15 amino acids long. In germline, CDR1 is MDHEN, CDR2 SYDVKM. The trim removed 3 bases at V and 4 bases at J, leaving 6 bases unmatched. CDR3 in DNA: TGTGCCAGCAGTTTCTCATACAGGGGTAATCAGCCCCAGCATTTT. As protein: CASSFSYRGNQPQHF. Together with reference TRBV28 and TRBJ1-5, the CDR3 gives the full variable domain: DVKVTQSSRYLVKRTGEKVFLECVQDMDHENMFWYRQDPGLGLRLIYFSYDVKMKEKGDIPEGYSVSREKKERFSLILESASTNQTSMYLCASSFSYRGNQPQHFGDGTRLSIL.

This clonotype has just a few counts. The rearrangement uses TRBV29-1 and TRBJ2-3; 8 bases line up with TRBD2. Trimming took 6 bases from V and 5 from J; bases not matched to a gene: 7. The germline V gene encodes CDR1 SQVTM and CDR2 ANQGSEA. The CDR3 spans 13 residues. CDR3: CSVLLAGIDTQYF. The CDR3 region has the DNA TGCAGCGTGTTGCTAGCGGGTATAGATACGCAGTATTTT.

A few counts support this clonotype. The CDR3 region has the DNA TGCGCCAGCAGCCGGCTGGGACTAGCGGGGCCAGAGACCCAGTACTTC. Protein sequence: CASSRLGLAGPETQYF. V usage is TRBV4-1 and J usage is TRBJ2-5, with TRBD2 identical over 13 bases. Germline CDR1 is MGHRA and CDR2 is YSYEKL. Unmatched junction bases numbered 6, after V lost 4 bases and J lost 4 bases. The length of the CDR3 is 16 residues.

This chain connects TRBV2 to TRBJ1-1; D may be TRBD1 (5 bases). The CDR3 consists of 16 residues. The V and J ends lost 2 bases and 1 base respectively, with 14 bases between them. CDR1 SNHLY and CDR2 FYNNEI come from the germline V gene. The CDR3 reads CASSEWGRGGNTEAFF. The CDR3 DNA sequence: TGTGCCAGCAGTGAATGGGGGAGGGGCGGGAACACTGAAGCTTTCTTT.

This clonotype has ten or more counts. The rearrangement uses TRBV5-1 and TRBJ2-5; D ambiguous. In germline, CDR1 is SGHRS, CDR2 YFSETQ. The V and J ends lost 0 bases and 3 bases respectively, with 0 bases between them. CDR3 length: 11 residues. CDR3 sequence: CASSLEETQYF. CDR3 sequence (DNA): TGCGCCAGCAGCTTGGAAGAGACCCAGTACTTC.

This rearrangement joins TRBV21-1 to TRBJ2-2. TRBV21-1 is deemed a pseudogene. This CDR3 spans 13 amino acids. The CDR3 sequence is CASSNYVTGELFF. The CDR3 DNA is TGTGCCAGCAGCAATTACGTCACCGGGGAGCTGTTTTTT.